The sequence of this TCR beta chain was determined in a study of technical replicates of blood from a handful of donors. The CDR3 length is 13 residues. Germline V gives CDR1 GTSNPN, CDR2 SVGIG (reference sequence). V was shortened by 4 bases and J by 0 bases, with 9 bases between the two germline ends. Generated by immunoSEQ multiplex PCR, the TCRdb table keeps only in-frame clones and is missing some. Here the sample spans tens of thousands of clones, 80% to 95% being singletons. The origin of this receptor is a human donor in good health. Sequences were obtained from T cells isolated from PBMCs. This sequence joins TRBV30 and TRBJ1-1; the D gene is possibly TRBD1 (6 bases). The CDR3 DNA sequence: TGTGCCTGGAAGGACAGCCTGAACACTGAAGCTTTCTTT. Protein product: CAWKDSLNTEAFF.